This T cell receptor beta chain was profiled in a study of T cells in Graves' hyperthyroidism and ophthalmopathy. The V gene lost 0 bases and the J gene lost 4 bases, with 9 bases spanning the gap. The V gene's germline CDR1 is KGHSH and CDR2 LQKENI. The CDR3 runs to 14 residues. Uncontrolled infection, other autoimmune disease, pregnancy or lactation led to exclusion. PBMCs were obtained from over 8.5 ml fresh peripheral blood. Amplification yielded TCR beta CDR3 regions, with RNA transcripts as the source. The HTBI primer set served for first-round RT-PCR of the TCR CDR3. From the multiplex PCR reads, TCRdb called clonotypes with MiXCR, one entry per CDR3 protein. The data hold about 380,000 distinct CDR3 sequences, with less than 15% observed a single time.

The TCR originated in a man in his thirties or forties with Graves' hyperthyroidism that later progressed to Graves' ophthalmopathy. The sample comprised blood. This sequence joins TRBV18 and TRBJ2-5; D uncertain. This CDR3 is CASSPPLVRETQYF. CDR3 sequence (DNA): TGTGCCAGCTCACCACCGCTCGTGCGAGAGACCCAGTACTTC. Based on the CDR3 plus reference TRBV18 and TRBJ2-5, the full variable domain is NAGVMQNPRHLVRRRGQEARLRCSPMKGHSHVYWYRQLPEEGLKFMVYLQKENIIDESGMPKERFSAEFPKEGPSILRIQQVVRGDSAAYFCASSPPLVRETQYFGPGTRLLVL.